A single sample gave rise to the 27 T cell receptor beta chains below, sequenced in a study of T-cell reconstitution after alpha-beta-depleted transplantation in children. Unique molecular identifiers were used to barcode this TCRbeta library. TCRdb ran MiXCR on the PCR reads and lists one entry per CDR3 protein. The repertoire holds under 300,000 distinct CDR3 sequences, with 9.7% as singletons. The sample in question was PBMCs from the stem cell graft donor, obtained from the stem cell graft. These receptors were collected from a human donor who donated a stem cell graft to a child with SCID.

This clonotype was seen ten or more times. The chain carries TRBV5-1 and TRBJ2-1; 9 bases line up with TRBD1. Germline V gene sequence: CDR1 SGHRS, CDR2 YFSETQ. V was clipped by 0 bases and J by 5 bases; unmatched bases: 3. The CDR3 has 15 residues. The DNA for the CDR3 is TGCGCCAGCAGCTTGGAGGGACAGGGCAACAATGAGCAGTTCTTC. Translated: CASSLEGQGNNEQFF. The full variable domain, with the rest looked up from reference TRBV5-1 and TRBJ2-1, is KAGVTQTPRYLIKTRGQQVTLSCSPISGHRSVSWYQQTPGQGLQFLFEYFSETQRNKGNFPGRFSGRQFSNSRSEMNVSTLELGDSALYLCASSLEGQGNNEQFFGPGTRLTVL.

This clonotype was counted between two and nine times. V gene TRBV4-2 combines with J gene TRBJ1-2, with D hard to call. Germline CDR1 is LGHNA and CDR2 is YNFKEQ. The CDR3 has 13 amino acids. V shed 1 base and J shed 6 bases, with 9 bases lying between them. CDR3: CASSQGGGNGYTF. The CDR3, as DNA: TGTGCCAGCAGCCAAGGCGGCGGGAATGGCTACACCTTC.

This clonotype has ten or more counts. The chain's CDR3 is CASSFYGADTEAFF. The CDR3 region has the DNA TGCGCCAGCAGCTTCTACGGGGCCGACACTGAAGCTTTCTTT. The J gene is TRBJ1-1, the V gene TRBV5-1, with a weak D call TRBD1 (5 bases). V lost 2 bases and J lost 3, with 11 bases in between. Germline V gene data show CDR1 as SGHRS and CDR2 as YFSETQ. This CDR3 contains 14 residues.

This clonotype was counted many times. J is TRBJ2-3 and V is TRBV9, with unresolved D. V lost 4 bases, J lost 4 bases, and 7 bases lay in between. This CDR3 has 12 amino acids. Germline-derived CDR1 and CDR2 are SGDLS and YYNGEE. CDR3 protein: CASSHQADTQYF. The CDR3 DNA reads TGTGCCAGCAGCCATCAGGCAGATACGCAGTATTTT.

This clonotype was observed many times. This sequence joins TRBV20-1 and TRBJ2-7; 8 bases align to TRBD1. V was clipped by 8 bases and J by 2 bases; unmatched bases: 5. The CDR3 length is 12 residues. Germline lookup yields CDR1 DFQATT and CDR2 SNEGSKA (reference sequence). CDR3 nucleotides: TGCAGTATAGACAGGGGTCCCTACGAGCAGTACTTC. Its translation is CSIDRGPYEQYF.

The chain employs TRBV19 and TRBJ1-5, with 8 bases fitting TRBD1. This CDR3 comprises 17 residues. V lost 4 bases and J lost 2; bases outside the gene matches: 10. Germline V CDR1 and CDR2: LNHDA, SQIVND (reference sequence). CDR3 nucleotide sequence: TGTGCCAGTAGTAGAGGCCAGGGGGCCTATGGCAATCAGCCCCAGCATTTT. It translates to CASSRGQGAYGNQPQHF.

This clonotype was found many times. The chain couples TRBV27 to TRBJ1-1; D uncertain. The germline V gene encodes CDR1 MNHEY and CDR2 SMNVEV (reference sequence). V dropped 3 bases and J dropped 0 bases, with 8 bases sitting between them. This CDR3 has 14 residues. This chain's CDR3 is CASSFRRVNTEAFF. The CDR3 nucleotides read TGTGCCAGCAGTTTCCGCAGAGTGAACACTGAAGCTTTCTTT.

At least ten counts were recorded for this clonotype. V usage is TRBV5-1 and J usage is TRBJ1-6; no clear D gene. CDR1 and CDR2 from the germline V gene are SGHRS and YFSETQ. Trimming took 0 bases from V and 13 from J, leaving 14 bases between them. The length of the CDR3 is 14 residues. This CDR3 is CASSLEYLEFPLHF. The CDR3 DNA is TGCGCCAGCAGCTTGGAGTACTTGGAATTCCCCCTCCACTTT.

This clonotype was seen ten or more times. V usage is TRBV2 and J usage is TRBJ2-3; D unresolved. Germline V CDR1 and CDR2: SNHLY, FYNNEI. V dropped 7 bases and J dropped 4 bases, with 6 bases sitting between them. This CDR3 is 11 amino acids long. The CDR3 spells CASKKADTQYF. CDR3 nucleotides: TGTGCCAGCAAAAAAGCAGATACGCAGTATTTT.

This clonotype showed up just a few times. The chain carries TRBV28 and TRBJ2-4, with 9 positions matching TRBD1. The CDR3 has 14 residues. V lost 4 bases, J lost 6 bases, and 4 bases stayed unmatched. Germline V CDR1 and CDR2: MDHEN, SYDVKM. In nucleotides, the CDR3 is TGTGCCAGCAGTTCCCAGGACAGGGGAAACATTCAGTACTTC. Its protein product is CASSSQDRGNIQYF.

This clonotype was detected only a few times. The chain employs TRBV28 and TRBJ1-2; weak D call: TRBD1 (5 bases). The CDR3 contains 15 residues. Between the trimmed V and J ends, which lost 7 bases and 4 bases, there was a span of 19 bases. Germline CDR1 and CDR2: MDHEN and SYDVKM. CDR3 DNA: TGTGCCAGCACCGAACCGGGGACGGCCCTCTATGGCTACACCTTC. This encodes CASTEPGTALYGYTF.

The sample holds many counts of this clonotype. The rearrangement joins TRBV12-3 or TRBV12-4 to TRBJ1-2; 9 bases are shared with TRBD1. J gave up 4 bases and V 6 bases, and 9 bases lay outside the gene matches. The CDR3 has 15 residues. The CDR3 sequence: CASRNTGGSVYGYTF. The CDR3 DNA follows: TGTGCCAGCAGAAACACAGGGGGCTCGGTCTATGGCTACACCTTC.

This chain connects TRBV3-1 to TRBJ1-3; D call uncertain. CDR3 length equals 14 residues. With 3 bases removed from V and 4 bases from J, the gap between germline ends came to 10 bases. The germline V gene has CDR1 LGHDT and CDR2 YNNKEL (reference sequence). The CDR3 loop reads CASSHASGGNTIYF. For the CDR3, the DNA is TGTGCCAGCAGCCACGCCTCGGGAGGAAACACCATATATTTT. Drawing the rest from reference TRBV3-1 and TRBJ1-3, the complete variable domain is DTAVSQTPKYLVTQMGNDKSIKCEQNLGHDTMYWYKQDSKKFLKIMFSYNNKELIINETVPNRFSPKSPDKAHLNLHINSLELGDSAVYFCASSHASGGNTIYFGEGSWLTVV.

The sample holds a few counts of this clonotype. The rearrangement links TRBV7-2 to TRBJ2-3, with D maybe TRBD2 (7 bases). CDR3 length: 16 residues. Trimming took off 1 base at V and 6 bases at J, with 17 bases between the two ends. In germline, CDR1 is SGHTA, CDR2 FQGNSA. The CDR3 spells CASSLGGGQGGDTQYF. The CDR3 region has the DNA TGTGCCAGCAGCTTAGGGGGGGGCCAAGGGGGTGATACGCAGTATTTT.

This clonotype occurred many times. This sequence joins TRBV5-1 and TRBJ1-1; D is ambiguous. Germline V gene data show CDR1 as SGHRS and CDR2 as YFSETQ. CDR3 length: 14 residues. V was trimmed by 6 bases and J by 1 base, leaving 13 bases between them. CDR3 DNA sequence: TGCGCCAGCAACCTGGGAGGAAGGAACACTGAAGCTTTCTTT. This gives the protein CASNLGGRNTEAFF. The full variable domain, its missing parts supplied by reference TRBV5-1 and TRBJ1-1, is KAGVTQTPRYLIKTRGQQVTLSCSPISGHRSVSWYQQTPGQGLQFLFEYFSETQRNKGNFPGRFSGRQFSNSRSEMNVSTLELGDSALYLCASNLGGRNTEAFFGQGTRLTVV.

This clonotype was detected many times. The chain has TRBV7-9 and TRBJ1-6, with 10 bases lining up with TRBD1. V shed 5 bases, J shed 7 bases, and the junction held 8 bases outside the gene matches. CDR1 SEHNR and CDR2 FQNEAQ come from the germline V gene (reference sequence). The CDR3 loop spans 16 amino acids. In DNA form, the CDR3 reads TGTGCCAGCAGCCTGGGGGACAGGGGAGGGAATTCACCCCTCCACTTT. Translation gives CASSLGDRGGNSPLHF. Filled out from reference TRBV7-9 and TRBJ1-6, the complete variable domain reads DTGVSQNPRHKITKRGQNVTFRCDPISEHNRLYWYRQTLGQGPEFLTYFQNEAQLEKSRLLSDRFSAERPKGSFSTLEIQRTEQGDSAMYLCASSLGDRGGNSPLHFGNGTRLTVT.

This clonotype was seen a handful of times. At one end the junction does not follow the germline gene, possibly because of a read error. This sequence joins TRBV20-1 and TRBJ2-1; 13 positions match TRBD2. Germline-derived CDR1 and CDR2 are DFQATT and SNEGSKA (reference sequence). The CDR3 length is 17 residues. CDR3 in DNA: TGCTGTGCTAGTGGACTAGCGGGGGTGGGGTACTACAATGAGCAGTTCTTC. It specifies CCASGLAGVGYYNEQFF.

This clonotype was detected many times. The chain recombines TRBV5-1 with TRBJ2-1; no definite D call. The CDR3 runs 16 residues. V gave up 4 bases and J gave up 9 bases, with 23 bases separating them. The germline V gene encodes CDR1 SGHRS and CDR2 YFSETQ. The CDR3 DNA reads TGCGCCAGCAGCCCCGACGACCCCTGGTTCAATCGTGAGCAGTTCTTC. Protein: CASSPDDPWFNREQFF.

This clonotype was found many times. This chain links TRBV7-2 with TRBJ2-2; 8 positions agree with TRBD1. CDR1 is SGHTA and CDR2 is FQGNSA in the germline V gene. V dropped 4 bases and J dropped 4; count of bases not matched to a gene: 2. CDR3 length equals 14 residues. CDR3: CASSSGQVTGELFF. The CDR3 bases are TGTGCCAGCAGCTCGGGACAGGTCACCGGGGAGCTGTTTTTT.

This clonotype came up many times. V usage is TRBV27 and J usage is TRBJ1-2; D not resolved. CDR1 and CDR2 (germline): MNHEY, SMNVEV (reference sequence). V was shortened by 5 bases and J by 8 bases, with 21 bases between the two germline ends. The CDR3 covers 15 residues. Here the CDR3 DNA reads TGTGCCAGCAGTCCCCGGTTCGGAGACTCGGGGGGCTACACCTTC. As protein: CASSPRFGDSGGYTF.

This chain joins TRBV5-1 and TRBJ2-1; no reliable D call. The germline V gene has CDR1 SGHRS and CDR2 YFSETQ. The CDR3 covers 14 residues. Trimming shortened V by 4 bases and J by 10 bases, and 18 bases separated the two germline ends. The CDR3 is CASSLGPTDEEQFF. As DNA, the CDR3 is TGCGCCAGCAGCCTCGGGCCGACCGACGAGGAGCAGTTCTTC.

This clonotype was seen ten or more times. This rearrangement joins TRBV7-9 to TRBJ2-4; TRBD2 matches at 9 bases. This CDR3 has 17 residues. The germline V gene has CDR1 SEHNR and CDR2 FQNEAQ (reference sequence). V was pared by 0 bases and J by 2 bases, with 5 bases of the junction left unmatched. The CDR3 DNA is TGTGCCAGCAGCTTAGCAAGCGGGGGGATCACCAAAAACATTCAGTACTTC. This encodes CASSLASGGITKNIQYF.

This clonotype was observed at least ten times. The chain is built from TRBV25-1 and TRBJ1-1, with 7 bases aligning to TRBD1. CDR1 is MGHDK, CDR2 SYGVNS, per germline. This CDR3 comprises 17 residues. V shed 1 base and J 1 base; nucleotides not matched to a gene: 9. CDR3 sequence (DNA): TGTGCCAGCAGTGAATCTGTCCAGGGGGGGGAGAACACTGAAGCTTTCTTT. It codes for CASSESVQGGENTEAFF.

This clonotype was recorded at least ten times. V is TRBV5-1 and J is TRBJ2-5; D gene ambiguous. The germline V gene has CDR1 SGHRS and CDR2 YFSETQ. The CDR3 is 15 residues long. Trimming removed 6 bases from V and 0 bases from J, with 15 bases in between. CDR3 in amino acids: CASKYGGRYQETQYF. In DNA, the CDR3 is TGCGCCAGCAAGTATGGCGGCCGCTACCAAGAGACCCAGTACTTC.

In its sample, this clonotype was seen many times. At one end, the junction sequence differs from germline, possibly due to a read error. The chain combines TRBV5-1 with TRBJ2-5, with 13 bases identical to TRBD2. The CDR3 extends over 13 amino acids. Germline V gene lookup returns CDR1 SGHRS and CDR2 YFSETQ. CDR3 amino acids: CASSSGTSGTEYF. The CDR3 region has the DNA TGCGCCAGCAGCTCCGGGACTAGCGGGACCGAGTACTTC.

This clonotype was counted at least ten times. This chain connects TRBV29-1 to TRBJ1-2; possible D gene TRBD1, 5 bases. This CDR3 comprises 13 residues. The V gene's germline CDR1 is SQVTM and CDR2 ANQGSEA. V was clipped by 7 bases and J by 4 bases, with 16 bases between them. The CDR3 DNA is TGCAGCGGAGGGACGCCCGGCGGCTATGGCTACACCTTC. Translation gives CSGGTPGGYGYTF.

This clonotype has a count of ten or more. V gene TRBV2 combines with J gene TRBJ2-7, with TRBD2 identical over 7 bases. Per germline, CDR1 SNHLY and CDR2 FYNNEI. V dropped 8 bases and J dropped 5; count of bases not matched to a gene: 15. The CDR3 is made up of 15 amino acids. The CDR3 nucleotides read TGTGCCAGCTCATTATTCGGGACTACTAGCCACGAGCAGTACTTC. This gives the protein CASSLFGTTSHEQYF.